This T cell receptor (beta chain) was sequenced during a study of T cells after yellow fever vaccination. Regarding the study as a whole: Most clones from primary vaccination resurfaced after the booster (roughly 96% CD4, more than 75% CD8).

V shed 10 bases and J 2 bases; nucleotides not matched to a gene: 9. The CDR3 runs to 15 residues. TCRdb passed the 5' RACE reads through MiXCR, listing each CDR3 protein once. The profile shows fewer than 650,000 distinct CDR3 sequences, less than 25% of them singletons. With regard to this clonotype: No antigen is known for it.

This chain connects TRBV12-3 or TRBV12-4 to TRBJ1-1, with TRBD1 matching over 11 bases. Sequenced material: PBMCs, taken 21 days after the first yellow fever vaccination. This clonotype originated in a young man who received the YFV17D yellow fever vaccine. The CDR3, as DNA: TGTGCCACATCCGGGACAGGGGGAATCAACACTGAAGCTTTCTTT. Translation gives CATSGTGGINTEAFF.